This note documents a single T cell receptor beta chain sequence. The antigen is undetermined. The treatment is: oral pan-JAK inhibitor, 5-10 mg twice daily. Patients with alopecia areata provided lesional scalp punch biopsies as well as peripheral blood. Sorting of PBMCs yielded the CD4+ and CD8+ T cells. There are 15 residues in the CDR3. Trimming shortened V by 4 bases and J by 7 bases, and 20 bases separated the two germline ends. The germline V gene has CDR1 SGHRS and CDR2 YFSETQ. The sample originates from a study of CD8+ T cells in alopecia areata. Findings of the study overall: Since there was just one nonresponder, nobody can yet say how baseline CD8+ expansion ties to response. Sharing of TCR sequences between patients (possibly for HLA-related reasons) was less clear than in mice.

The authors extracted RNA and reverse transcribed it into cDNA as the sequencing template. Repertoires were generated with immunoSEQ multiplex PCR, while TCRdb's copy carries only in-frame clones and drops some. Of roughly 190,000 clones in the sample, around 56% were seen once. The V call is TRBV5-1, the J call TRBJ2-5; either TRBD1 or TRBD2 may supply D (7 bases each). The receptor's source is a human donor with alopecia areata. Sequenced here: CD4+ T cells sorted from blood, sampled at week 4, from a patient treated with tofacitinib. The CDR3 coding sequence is TGCGCCAGCAGCCTCTCGGACAGGTCGGGAGGGACCCAGTACTTC. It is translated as CASSLSDRSGGTQYF.